This entry lists 7 T cell receptor beta chains sequenced from one sample in a study of cytomegalovirus exposure and HLA in healthy donors. The PCR had 60 Vbeta and 13 Jbeta primers. Using immunoSEQ multiplex PCR, the repertoire was profiled, and TCRdb retains in-frame clones only, with some absent. Among more than 140,000 clones, roughly 80% were seen once, and the ten largest hold around 1.6%. The sample comprised PBMCs. The receptors stem from a female donor in good health and CMV-seronegative.

CDR3 sequence (DNA): TGTGCTAGTGGTTTGACGGGGACTAGCGGGGAGCAGTTCTTC. Translating it yields CASGLTGTSGEQFF. The V gene is TRBV12-5, the J gene TRBJ2-1; TRBD2 matches 12 bases. Germline loops: CDR1 LGHNT, CDR2 FRNRAP. The CDR3 runs 14 residues. V was pared by 2 bases and J by 10 bases, with 3 bases of the junction left unmatched.

The rearrangement joins TRBV30 to TRBJ2-7, with 15 bases matching TRBD2. CDR3 length: 18 amino acids. Germline values: CDR1 GTSNPN, CDR2 SVGIG (reference sequence). V dropped 3 bases and J dropped 3; count of bases not matched to a gene: 12. As DNA, the CDR3 is TGTGCCTGGAGCGAACCGGGACTAGCGGGAGGTAATATCTACGAGCAGTACTTC. Its translation is CAWSEPGLAGGNIYEQYF.

The V gene is TRBV6-5, the J gene TRBJ1-1, with a tentative D call TRBD1 (5 bases). The CDR3 is 12 residues long. The V gene lost 6 bases and the J gene lost 7 bases, with 12 bases spanning the gap. Germline V lookup: CDR1 MNHEY, CDR2 SVGAGI. CDR3 sequence reads: CASRPPDNEAFF. DNA of the CDR3: TGTGCCAGCAGACCCCCGGACAATGAAGCTTTCTTT.

The V call is TRBV29-1, the J call TRBJ1-2, with TRBD1 matching over 7 bases. Germline CDR1 reads SQVTM; CDR2 reads ANQGSEA. The CDR3 consists of 14 residues. J gave up 7 bases and V 5 bases, and 13 bases lay outside the gene matches. The CDR3 loop is CSVRAGGTPGGYTF. In DNA, the CDR3 is TGCAGCGTTCGGGCAGGGGGAACTCCAGGTGGCTACACCTTC.

The V call is TRBV5-1, the J call TRBJ2-1, with 14 bases aligning to TRBD2. J lost 0 bases, V lost 3 bases, and 14 bases had no gene match. Germline V lookup: CDR1 SGHRS, CDR2 YFSETQ. The CDR3 is 21 residues long. The CDR3 DNA is TGCGCCAGCAGCTGGGGACCGGGACTAGCGGGGGAAGGAAGCTCCTACAATGAGCAGTTCTTC. Translated, it gives CASSWGPGLAGEGSSYNEQFF.

The genes are TRBV18 and TRBJ2-6, with 9 bases aligning to TRBD1. Germline-derived CDR1 and CDR2 are KGHSH and LQKENI. The CDR3 has 18 amino acids. V lost 0 bases, J lost 0 bases, and 3 bases stayed unmatched. CDR3 sequence: CASSPPGTGSSGANVLTF. The CDR3 DNA is TGTGCCAGCTCACCACCCGGGACAGGGAGCTCTGGGGCCAACGTCCTGACTTTC.

The chain is built from TRBV2 and TRBJ1-5, with D uncertain. Deletions cut 6 bases from V and 3 bases from J, with 12 bases between. The CDR3 covers 14 residues. Germline CDR1 reads SNHLY; CDR2 reads FYNNEI. DNA for the CDR3: TGTGCCAGCAGAGACGACAACTTCAATCAGCCCCAGCATTTT. Protein: CASRDDNFNQPQHF.